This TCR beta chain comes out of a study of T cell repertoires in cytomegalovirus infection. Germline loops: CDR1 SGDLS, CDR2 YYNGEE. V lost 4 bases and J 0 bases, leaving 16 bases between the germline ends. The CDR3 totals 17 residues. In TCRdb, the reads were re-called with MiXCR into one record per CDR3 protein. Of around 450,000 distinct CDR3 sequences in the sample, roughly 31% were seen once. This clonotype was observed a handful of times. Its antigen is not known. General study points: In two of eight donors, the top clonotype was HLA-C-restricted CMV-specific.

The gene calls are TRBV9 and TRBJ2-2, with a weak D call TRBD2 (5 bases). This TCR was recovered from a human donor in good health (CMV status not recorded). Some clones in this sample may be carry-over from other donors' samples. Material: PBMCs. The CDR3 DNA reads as TGTGCCAGCAGCCCCAAGGCAGGAGGATCGAACACCGGGGAGCTGTTTTTT. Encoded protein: CASSPKAGGSNTGELFF.